This passage covers 21 T cell receptor beta chains from one sample sequenced in a study of cytomegalovirus exposure and HLA in healthy donors. The study ran its PCR with 60 Vbeta and 13 Jbeta primers. Some clones are missing from TCRdb's copy, which holds only in-frame ones; the method was immunoSEQ multiplex PCR. The sample holds about 110,000 clones, around 80% seen once. Sequencing input: PBMCs. These receptors came from a man aged 25 to 40 in good health and CMV-seronegative.

This clone was picked up one time. The chain uses TRBV7-2 and TRBJ2-2; the D is unclear. V lost 0 bases to trimming and J lost 7 bases, with 12 bases between them. CDR1 is SGHTA and CDR2 is FQGNSA in the germline V gene. The CDR3 extends over 15 amino acids. In DNA form, the CDR3 reads TGTGCCAGCAGCTTAGCCGGCGGAGTTCACGGGGAGCTGTTTTTT. Encoded protein: CASSLAGGVHGELFF.

The chain joins TRBV6-4 to TRBJ2-3, with TRBD2 matching over 7 bases. Losses at the gene ends were 4 bases for V and 1 base for J; bases not matched to a gene: 2. CDR3 length equals 14 residues. Germline V lookup: CDR1 MRHNA, CDR2 SNTAGT. The CDR3: CASSVLAGTDTQYF. The CDR3 DNA sequence: TGTGCCAGCAGTGTTCTAGCGGGCACAGATACGCAGTATTTT.

V is TRBV5-1 and J is TRBJ2-1; a weak D match, TRBD1 (6 bases). V dropped 2 bases and J dropped 0 bases, with 9 bases sitting between them. The CDR3 extends over 15 amino acids. Germline V CDR1 and CDR2: SGHRS, YFSETQ. The CDR3 region has the DNA TGCGCCAGCAGCTTCGACAGGCCCTCCTACAATGAGCAGTTCTTC. Translating gives CASSFDRPSYNEQFF.

The CDR3 reads CSVAKAGGDNEQFF. The CDR3 nucleotides read TGCAGCGTTGCTAAAGCGGGGGGCGACAATGAGCAGTTCTTC. This chain links TRBV29-1 with TRBJ2-1, with 9 bases matching TRBD2. The germline gives CDR1 SQVTM, CDR2 ANQGSEA. This CDR3 contains 14 residues. The junction had 6 bases not matched to a gene; V was cut back by 4 bases and J by 5 bases.

The chain carries TRBV2 and TRBJ2-7, with 11 bases that match TRBD1. This CDR3 region has 14 residues. Germline CDR1 reads SNHLY; CDR2 reads FYNNEI. The J segment lost 2 bases and the V segment lost 8 bases, leaving 5 bases of the junction unmatched. The CDR3 protein is CASRGTGGTYEQYF. CDR3 in DNA: TGTGCCAGCCGGGGGACAGGGGGGACCTACGAGCAGTACTTC.

This chain links TRBV9 with TRBJ1-3, with TRBD1 matching over 8 bases. The CDR3 runs 17 residues. Germline V gene lookup returns CDR1 SGDLS and CDR2 YYNGEE. J lost 0 bases, V lost 4 bases, and 9 bases had no gene match. The CDR3 region has the DNA TGTGCCAGCAGCCCCTCCCCGGGACAGGTCTCTGGAAACACCATATATTTT. Encoded protein: CASSPSPGQVSGNTIYF. The full variable domain, in which reference TRBV9 and TRBJ1-3 provide the parts outside the CDR3, is DSGVTQTPKHLITATGQRVTLRCSPRSGDLSVYWYQQSLDQGLQFLIQYYNGEERAKGNILERFSAQQFPDLHSELNLSSLELGDSALYFCASSPSPGQVSGNTIYFGEGSWLTVV.

This clone has only one observation. The J gene is TRBJ1-1, the V gene TRBV5-1; D call uncertain. Trimming removed 1 base at V and 9 bases at J, with 13 bases between. The CDR3 runs to 13 residues. Germline lookup yields CDR1 SGHRS and CDR2 YFSETQ. CDR3 DNA sequence: TGCGCCAGCAGCTTGAAGGAGGGCACCAAAGCTTTCTTT. Protein product: CASSLKEGTKAFF.

The J gene is TRBJ1-5, the V gene TRBV28; D is possibly TRBD1 (6 bases). V was trimmed by 11 bases and J by 5 bases, leaving 16 bases between them. Per germline, CDR1 MDHEN and CDR2 SYDVKM. CDR3 size: 13 residues. CDR3 DNA: TGTGCCGTCCGGGACACTACTTATCAGCCCCAGCATTTT. Amino acids: CAVRDTTYQPQHF.

The genes are TRBV23-1 and TRBJ2-3; 10 bases line up with TRBD2. TRBV23-1 counts as an open reading frame of uncertain function. The CDR3 is made up of 18 amino acids. V lost 6 bases and J lost 2; bases outside the gene matches: 14. The CDR3 reads CASSFIPGLAQNTDTQYF. The CDR3 nucleotides read TGCGCCAGCAGCTTTATTCCGGGACTAGCGCAAAACACAGATACGCAGTATTTT.

This chain connects TRBV7-2 to TRBJ2-7, with TRBD1 matching 8 bases. The germline CDR1 and CDR2 sequences are SGHTA and FQGNSA. Trimming at V came to 7 bases and at J to 4 bases, leaving 9 bases not matched to a gene. CDR3 length: 14 residues. This chain's CDR3 is CASTPLTGGYEQYF. The CDR3 region has the DNA TGTGCCAGCACCCCACTTACAGGGGGATACGAGCAGTACTTC.

The chain employs TRBV30 and TRBJ2-3; D is ambiguous. Trimming took 0 bases from V and 0 from J, leaving 7 bases between them. The CDR3 is 14 residues long. Germline values: CDR1 GTSNPN, CDR2 SVGIG (reference sequence). The CDR3 protein is CAWSVSFSTDTQYF. The CDR3 DNA reads TGTGCCTGGAGTGTTTCTTTTAGCACAGATACGCAGTATTTT.

The rearrangement links TRBV7-9 to TRBJ1-1, with TRBD1 matching 8 bases. Trimming took 0 bases from V and 2 from J; bases not matched to a gene: 11. Germline lookup yields CDR1 SEHNR and CDR2 FQNEAQ (reference sequence). CDR3 size: 18 residues. CDR3 region: CASSLAGQAPLINTEAFF. Written as DNA, the CDR3 is TGTGCCAGCAGCTTAGCGGGACAGGCTCCCCTTATAAACACTGAAGCTTTCTTT.

The rearrangement uses TRBV7-9 and TRBJ2-7; TRBD1 might be the D (6 bases). This CDR3 is 14 amino acids long. Trimming took off 3 bases at V and 5 bases at J, with 14 bases between the two ends. CDR1 is SEHNR, CDR2 FQNEAQ, per germline (reference sequence). CDR3 in amino acids: CASSFTIQGDEQYF. The CDR3 bases are TGTGCCAGCAGCTTTACTATACAGGGAGACGAGCAGTACTTC.

This chain links TRBV7-6 with TRBJ2-7; D unclear. The CDR3 is made up of 14 amino acids. Germline CDR1 and CDR2: SGHVS and FNYEAQ. The V gene lost 3 bases and the J gene lost 5 bases, with 14 bases spanning the gap. The CDR3 spells CASSFMDVRDEQYF. As DNA, the CDR3 is TGTGCCAGCAGCTTTATGGATGTTCGGGACGAGCAGTACTTC.

The chain uses TRBV5-6 and TRBJ1-6; 7 bases match TRBD1. With V trimmed by 2 bases and J by 13 bases, 3 bases remained unmatched. Germline V gene data show CDR1 as SGHDT and CDR2 as YYEEEE. The CDR3 sequence is 12 residues long. The CDR3 protein is CASSFEGAPLHF. The CDR3 DNA follows: TGTGCCAGCAGCTTCGAGGGGGCCCCCCTCCACTTT.

V gene TRBV28 combines with J gene TRBJ1-4, with no clear D. The germline V gene has CDR1 MDHEN and CDR2 SYDVKM. Between the trimmed V and J ends, which lost 2 bases and 5 bases, there was a span of 18 bases. CDR3 length: 17 residues. The CDR3 DNA follows: TGTGCCAGCAGTTTACCCGGGGTGGCACGGGGAAATGAAAAACTGTTTTTT. Its translation is CASSLPGVARGNEKLFF. The full variable domain, in which reference TRBV28 and TRBJ1-4 provide the parts outside the CDR3, is DVKVTQSSRYLVKRTGEKVFLECVQDMDHENMFWYRQDPGLGLRLIYFSYDVKMKEKGDIPEGYSVSREKKERFSLILESASTNQTSMYLCASSLPGVARGNEKLFFGSGTQLSVL.

This clone has a single count. J is TRBJ2-1 and V is TRBV10-2; TRBD2 matches at 8 bases. With V trimmed by 7 bases and J by 4 bases, 6 bases remained unmatched. Germline V gene data show CDR1 as WSHSY and CDR2 as SAAADI. CDR3 length: 14 residues. The CDR3 DNA is TGCGCCAGCATTCCGGGAGGGTCATACAATGAGCAGTTCTTC. This gives the protein CASIPGGSYNEQFF.

This clone was seen once. This rearrangement joins TRBV4-1 to TRBJ2-2; 11 nucleotides agree with TRBD2. The CDR3 consists of 16 residues. The J segment lost 3 bases and the V segment lost 3 bases, leaving 3 bases of the junction unmatched. Germline lookup yields CDR1 MGHRA and CDR2 YSYEKL. CDR3: CASSQIAGGDTGELFF. CDR3 sequence (DNA): TGCGCCAGCAGCCAGATAGCGGGAGGGGACACCGGGGAGCTGTTTTTT.

The chain uses TRBV28 and TRBJ1-4; unclear D gene. Trimming stripped 6 bases from V and 4 bases from J, with 15 bases between. The CDR3 spans 15 residues. From germline, CDR1 is MDHEN and CDR2 SYDVKM. This CDR3 is CASSPAHRVNEKLFF. CDR3 bases: TGTGCCAGCAGCCCCGCGCATCGAGTTAATGAAAAACTGTTTTTT.

The chain joins TRBV30 to TRBJ1-1; 7 bases align to TRBD1. CDR1 and CDR2 from the germline V gene are GTSNPN and SVGIG (reference sequence). V gave up 4 bases and J gave up 6 bases; unmatched junction bases: 11. The CDR3 is 14 residues long. The CDR3 here is CAWTLDRLISEAFF. In DNA, the CDR3 is TGTGCCTGGACCCTGGACAGGCTAATATCTGAAGCTTTCTTT. Full variable domain (rest looked up from reference TRBV30 and TRBJ1-1): SQTIHQWPATLVQPVGSPLSLECTVEGTSNPNLYWYRQAAGRGLQLLFYSVGIGQISSEVPQNLSASRPQDRQFILSSKKLLLSDSGFYLCAWTLDRLISEAFFGQGTRLTVV.

V usage is TRBV29-1 and J usage is TRBJ1-4; D not resolved. The CDR3 length is 13 residues. Germline CDR1 reads SQVTM; CDR2 reads ANQGSEA. The V end was cut by 7 bases, the J end by 6 bases, with 15 bases between. The CDR3 DNA reads TGCAGCGGGCTGGACGGGGTGGATGAAAAACTGTTTTTT. It yields the protein CSGLDGVDEKLFF. The full variable domain, in which reference TRBV29-1 and TRBJ1-4 provide the parts outside the CDR3, is SAVISQKPSRDICQRGTSLTIQCQVDSQVTMMFWYRQQPGQSLTLIATANQGSEATYESGFVIDKFPISRPNLTFSTLTVSNMSPEDSSIYLCSGLDGVDEKLFFGSGTQLSVL.